These 20 T cell receptor beta chains originate from one sample sequenced in a study of T cells in women clearing cervical HPV infection. Profiling relied on immunoSEQ multiplex PCR, and the TCRdb table lists in-frame clones only, not all of them. The specimen's table records some 8,300 clones. Sequenced material: blood buffy coat. The origin of the receptors is a woman between 18 and 70 years old with a cervical HPV16 infection that either progressed to CIN3+ or cleared (not recorded which).

Concerning this clone: The read is 3 residues too short to cover the CDR3 end, so that end is filled in from the germline J gene. The rearrangement joins TRBV27 to TRBJ2-1; TRBD1 is a possible D gene (8 bases). Trimming pared 7 bases from V and 4 bases from J, leaving 17 bases between. The CDR3 length is 15 residues. Germline assignment: CDR1 MNHEY and CDR2 SMNVEV (reference sequence). The covered CDR3 bases are TGTGCCAGCACAAACGACAGGGGAGGGTACAATGAG. It specifies CASTNDRGGYNE. The whole CDR3 sequence reads CASTNDRGGYNEQFF.

Note on this clone: Sequencing ends 3 residues short of the CDR3 end; the germline J gene provides the rest. The chain employs TRBV5-1 and TRBJ2-1; TRBD1 aligns across 9 bases. V gave up 5 bases and J gave up 8 bases; unmatched junction bases: 8. CDR3 size: 14 residues. Germline loops: CDR1 SGHRS, CDR2 YFSETQ. CDR3 in amino acids: CASSTGTGRHEQFF. The sequenced CDR3 bases are TGCGCCAGCAGTACCGGGACAGGGCGTCATGAG.

As regards this clone: The read is 3 residues too short to cover the CDR3 end, so that end is filled in from the germline J gene. The J gene is TRBJ2-3, the V gene TRBV19; 12 bases line up with TRBD2. This CDR3 contains 17 residues. Germline values: CDR1 LNHDA, CDR2 SQIVND (reference sequence). CDR3 sequence reads: CASSIRGLAGIKETQYF. The DNA read from the CDR3 is TGTGCCAGTAGTATCCGTGGACTAGCGGGGATAAAAGAGACG.

Note on this clone: The read comes to an end 3 residues before the CDR3 does, leaving the germline J gene to fill in the end. The gene calls are TRBV11-2 and TRBJ2-7; 11 bases fit TRBD2. The CDR3 consists of 15 residues. Germline values: CDR1 SGHAT, CDR2 FQNNGV. With V trimmed by 8 bases and J by 5 bases, 11 bases remained unmatched. This chain's CDR3 is CASSENSGGVHEQYF. CDR3 DNA (partial): TGTGCCAGCTCTGAGAATAGCGGGGGGGTCCACGAG.

Worth noting for this clone: From the germline J gene comes the end of the CDR3, since the read stops 3 residues before it. The chain has TRBV20-1 and TRBJ2-3; D uncertain. This CDR3 comprises 12 residues. CDR1 DFQATT and CDR2 SNEGSKA come from the germline V gene (reference sequence). The covered CDR3 bases are TGCAGTGCTAGAACAGACCGTGAGACG. Amino acids: CSARTDRET. The complete CDR3 protein is CSARTDRETQYF.

A word on this clone: The read gets to within 3 residues of the CDR3 end, and the germline J gene fills in the rest. The gene calls are TRBV19 and TRBJ2-4; TRBD1 might be the D (8 bases). This CDR3 comprises 15 residues. CDR1 and CDR2 from the germline V gene are LNHDA and SQIVND (reference sequence). CDR3 DNA, as far as it was read: TGTGCCAGTAGTTGGACAGGGAGGGACTCCTATGGT. Its protein is CASSWTGRDSYG. The entire CDR3 is CASSWTGRDSYGQYF. The whole variable domain, remainder taken from reference TRBV19 and TRBJ2-4, is DGGITQSPKYLFRKEGQNVTLSCEQNLNHDAMYWYRQDPGQGLRLIYYSQIVNDFQKGDIAEGYSVSREKKESFPLTVTSAQKNPTAFYLCASSWTGRDSYGQYFGAGTRLSVL.

Points on this clone: The CDR3 extends 3 residues past the end of the read, so its final part is completed from the germline J gene. V usage is TRBV20-1 and J usage is TRBJ2-7, with 9 bases that match TRBD2. The CDR3 length is 14 residues. Looked up from germline, CDR1 is DFQATT and CDR2 is SNEGSKA (reference sequence). Losses at the gene ends were 6 bases for V and 2 bases for J; bases not matched to a gene: 8. CDR3 loop: CSAVRGLATYEQYF. The sequenced part of the CDR3 DNA is TGCAGTGCGGTTCGTGGACTAGCGACCTACGAG.

Note on this clone: The sequence runs out 3 residues before the end of the CDR3; the remainder is reconstructed from the germline J gene. The V and J genes are TRBV7-2 and TRBJ1-1; D gene ambiguous. Per the germline V gene, CDR1 is SGHTA and CDR2 is FQGNSA. V was cut by 5 bases and J by 6 bases, with 13 bases left in between. The CDR3 sequence is 13 residues long. The covered CDR3 bases are TGTGCCAGCAGCCGGACGGACTATCCTGAA. This sequence encodes CASSRTDYPE. In full, the CDR3 reads CASSRTDYPEAFF.

A remark on this clone: The read is 3 residues too short to cover the CDR3 end, so that end is filled in from the germline J gene. The chain couples TRBV6-2 or TRBV6-3 to TRBJ1-5, with 9 nucleotides matching TRBD1. The CDR3 sequence is 17 residues long. Germline V lookup: CDR1 MNHEY, CDR2 SVGEGT. J lost 0 bases, V lost 6 bases, and 9 bases had no gene match. The CDR3 loop is CASSPDRGDYSNQPQHF. CDR3 DNA, as far as it was read: TGTGCCAGCAGCCCCGACAGGGGGGATTATAGCAATCAGCCC.

With respect to this clone: The read gets to within 3 residues of the CDR3 end, and the germline J gene fills in the rest. The chain links TRBV20-1 to TRBJ2-3; maybe TRBD1 (6 bases). Germline V gives CDR1 DFQATT, CDR2 SNEGSKA (reference sequence). The CDR3 totals 15 residues. V shed 4 bases and J shed 4 bases, with 18 bases lying between them. The CDR3 bases that were read are TGCAGTGCTATCGACAGGTTCTTAGGTTCAGATACG. Translating it yields CSAIDRFLGSDT. The whole CDR3 reads CSAIDRFLGSDTQYF.

Notes on this clone: The DNA ends 3 residues before the CDR3 does, and the rest of the CDR3 is filled in from the germline J gene. The genes are TRBV5-1 and TRBJ1-3; no reliable D call. The CDR3 consists of 13 residues. V lost 3 bases, J lost 0 bases, and 4 bases lay in between. Germline V gives CDR1 SGHRS, CDR2 YFSETQ. The CDR3 here is CASSSGSGNTIYF. Incomplete CDR3 DNA: TGCGCCAGCAGCTCGGGCTCTGGAAACACC.

About this clone: Read data end 3 residues before the CDR3 end; the end is taken from the germline J gene. This chain connects TRBV2 to TRBJ1-6; perhaps TRBD1 as D (6 bases). This CDR3 comprises 15 residues. Deletions cut 6 bases from V and 7 bases from J, with 16 bases between. Germline lookup yields CDR1 SNHLY and CDR2 FYNNEI. This CDR3 is CASRPVWGQNSPLHF. The sequenced CDR3 bases are TGTGCCAGCAGACCCGTCTGGGGGCAGAATTCACCC.

About this clone: Sequencing ends 3 residues short of the CDR3 end; the germline J gene provides the rest. The chain is built from TRBV11-2 and TRBJ1-2, with 7 bases that match TRBD1. The CDR3 sequence is 14 residues long. The germline V gene encodes CDR1 SGHAT and CDR2 FQNNGV. CDR3 sequence: CASSGAGTDEGYTF. The covered CDR3 bases are TGTGCCAGCAGCGGCGCCGGGACAGACGAGGGC.

Comments on this clone: The sequenced fragment ends 3 residues before the CDR3 boundary, so the rest is inferred from the germline J gene. This rearrangement joins TRBV20-1 to TRBJ2-5; 7 nucleotides line up with TRBD1. The CDR3 covers 15 residues. The trim removed 0 bases at V and 0 bases at J, leaving 4 bases unmatched. Germline values: CDR1 DFQATT, CDR2 SNEGSKA (reference sequence). The CDR3 bases that were read are TGCAGTGCTAGAGATTCGGGACAGTACCAAGAGACC. This translates into CSARDSGQYQET. The CDR3 in its entirety is CSARDSGQYQETQYF.

To note about this clone: With the read ending 3 residues before the CDR3 end, the germline J gene is used to fill in that end. The chain has TRBV20-1 and TRBJ2-5; 11 positions agree with TRBD2. This CDR3 comprises 13 residues. CDR1 is DFQATT and CDR2 is SNEGSKA in the germline V gene (reference sequence). Losses at the gene ends were 5 bases for V and 5 bases for J; bases not matched to a gene: 4. CDR3 residues: CSAVTSGEETQYF. The sequenced part of the CDR3 DNA is TGCAGTGCTGTGACTAGCGGGGAGGAGACC.

Points on this clone: The read ends 3 residues shy of where the CDR3 ends; the end is completed using the germline J gene. The V gene is TRBV7-6, the J gene TRBJ1-2, with D unresolved. Germline lookup yields CDR1 SGHVS and CDR2 FNYEAQ. This CDR3 is built from 13 residues. The part of the CDR3 DNA that was read is TGTGCCAGCAGCTTAGAGGGTACCGGTGAC. It encodes CASSLEGTGD. The entire CDR3 reads CASSLEGTGDYTF.

Notes on this clone: Sequencing ends 3 residues short of the CDR3 end; the germline J gene provides the rest. This sequence joins TRBV2 and TRBJ2-7; D possibly corresponds to TRBD1 (7 bases). Germline lookup yields CDR1 SNHLY and CDR2 FYNNEI. Trimming stripped 3 bases from V and 4 bases from J, with 16 bases between. This CDR3 spans 15 amino acids. This chain's CDR3 is CASSDRQGGNYEQYF. CDR3 DNA, as far as it was read: TGTGCCAGCAGTGATCGACAGGGAGGAAATTACGAG. Looking up the rest from reference TRBV2 and TRBJ2-7 gives the full variable domain: EPEVTQTPSHQVTQMGQEVILRCVPISNHLYFYWYRQILGQKVEFLVSFYNNEISEKSEIFDDQFSVERPDGSNFTLKIRSTKLEDSAMYFCASSDRQGGNYEQYFGPGTRLTVT.

This clone is classed as medium-sized by frequency. The sequenced CDR3 bases are TGTGCCAGTAGTAGGGGCACGGGATACGAG. It specifies CASSRGTGYE. In full, the CDR3 reads CASSRGTGYEQYF. J is TRBJ2-7 and V is TRBV19, with D perhaps matching TRBD1 or TRBD2 (5 bases each). Read sequence stops 3 residues before the CDR3 end, and the germline J gene provides the missing end. The CDR3 is 13 residues long. Germline loops: CDR1 LNHDA, CDR2 SQIVND (reference sequence). The V end lost 4 bases, the J end lost 4 bases, and 11 bases lay between the germline ends.

CDR3 region: CASQGRWDGYTF. The part of the CDR3 DNA that was read is TGTGCCAGCCAGGGTCGATGGGATGGC. This sequence joins TRBV7-9 and TRBJ1-2, with D possibly matching TRBD1 (5 bases). Sequencing ends 3 residues short of the CDR3 end; the germline J gene provides the rest. This CDR3 has 12 amino acids. Trimming removed 8 bases from V and 6 bases from J, with 13 bases in between. Germline CDR1 SEHNR, CDR2 FQNEAQ (reference sequence).

A note on this clone: With the read ending 3 residues before the CDR3 end, the germline J gene is used to fill in that end. The chain employs TRBV20-1 and TRBJ1-2, with 7 bases matching TRBD1. V shed 5 bases, J shed 6 bases, and the junction held 9 bases outside the gene matches. Germline CDR1 is DFQATT and CDR2 is SNEGSKA (reference sequence). The CDR3 runs to 13 residues. The CDR3 reads CSAATGRLDGYTF. Incomplete CDR3 DNA: TGCAGTGCTGCGACAGGGCGGTTGGATGGC.